This T cell receptor beta chain was observed in a study of T cells in Graves' hyperthyroidism and ophthalmopathy. This clonotype was observed many times. Its antigen is unidentified. Thyroid ultrasound, orbital computed tomography, clinical symptoms, and serum thyroxine and TRAb underpinned diagnoses. It was RNA transcripts that yielded the amplified TCR beta CDR3 regions. The HTBI primer set was used in a first-round RT-PCR of the TCR CDR3. TCRdb reprocessed the multiplex PCR reads via MiXCR and lists one record per CDR3 protein. Altogether 640,000 or so distinct CDR3 sequences are present, 14% being singletons, with the ten largest covering less than 9%. CDR1 is MNHNS, CDR2 SASEGT, per germline. With V trimmed by 11 bases and J by 2 bases, 4 bases remained unmatched. CDR3 length: 13 amino acids. Broader study findings: Most clonotypes expanded in the thyroid (above 0.001) were also present in blood.

The sequenced material came from blood. The sequence was collected from a young woman with Graves' ophthalmopathy. This chain connects TRBV6-1 to TRBJ2-7, with 12 bases aligning to TRBD2. CDR3 loop: CAVWTSGTYEQYF. The DNA of the CDR3 is TGTGCCGTCTGGACTAGCGGGACCTACGAGCAGTACTTC.